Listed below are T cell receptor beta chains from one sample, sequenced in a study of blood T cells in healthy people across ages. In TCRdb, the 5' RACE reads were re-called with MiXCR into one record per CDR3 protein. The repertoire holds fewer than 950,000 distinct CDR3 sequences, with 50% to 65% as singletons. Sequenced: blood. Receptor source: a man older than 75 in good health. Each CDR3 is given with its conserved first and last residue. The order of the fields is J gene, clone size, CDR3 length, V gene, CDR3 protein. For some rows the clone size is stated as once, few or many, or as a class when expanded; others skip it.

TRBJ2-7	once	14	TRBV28	CASNELGQGYEQYF
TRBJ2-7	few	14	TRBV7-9	CASSLATPGYEQYF
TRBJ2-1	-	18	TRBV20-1	CSARPLLRREDPYNEQFF
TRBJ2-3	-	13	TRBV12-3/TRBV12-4	CASSLMGPLHAYF
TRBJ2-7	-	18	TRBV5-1	CASRGEGLAGGSNYEQYF
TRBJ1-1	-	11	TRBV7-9	CASSFLGEAFF
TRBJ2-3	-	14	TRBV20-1	CSASSQDSTDTQYF
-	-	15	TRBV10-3	CAISPRLAGAYEQYF
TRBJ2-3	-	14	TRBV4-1	CASSQPDSTKDAYF
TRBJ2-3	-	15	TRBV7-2	CASSFGGDNTDTQYF
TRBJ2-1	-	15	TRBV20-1	CSARGGPGTTNEQFF
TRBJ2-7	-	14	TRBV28	CASSSQRVPYEQYF
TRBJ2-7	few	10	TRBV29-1	CSVGIGSQYF